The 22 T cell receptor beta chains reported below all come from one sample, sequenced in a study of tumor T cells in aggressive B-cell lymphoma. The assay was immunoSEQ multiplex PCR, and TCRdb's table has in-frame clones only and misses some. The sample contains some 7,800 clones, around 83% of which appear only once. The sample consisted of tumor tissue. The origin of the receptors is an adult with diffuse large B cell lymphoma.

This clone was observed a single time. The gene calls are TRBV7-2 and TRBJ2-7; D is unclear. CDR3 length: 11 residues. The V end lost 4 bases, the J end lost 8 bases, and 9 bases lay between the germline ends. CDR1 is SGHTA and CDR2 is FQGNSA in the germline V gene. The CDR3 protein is CASSSNYKQYF. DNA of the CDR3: TGTGCCAGCAGCTCCAATTACAAGCAGTACTTC.

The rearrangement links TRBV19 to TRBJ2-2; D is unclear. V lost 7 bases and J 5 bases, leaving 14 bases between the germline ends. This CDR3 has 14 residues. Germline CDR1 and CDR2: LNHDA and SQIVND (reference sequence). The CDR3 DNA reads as TGTGCCAGTACAAGCCGTCTCGAAACCGGGGAGCTGTTTTTT. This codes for CASTSRLETGELFF.

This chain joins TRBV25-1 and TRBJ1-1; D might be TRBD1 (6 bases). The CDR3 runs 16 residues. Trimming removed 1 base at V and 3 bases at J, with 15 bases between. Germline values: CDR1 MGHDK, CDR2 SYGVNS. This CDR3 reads CASSESQGLYHTEAFF. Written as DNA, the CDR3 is TGTGCCAGCAGTGAATCACAGGGTTTGTATCACACTGAAGCTTTCTTT. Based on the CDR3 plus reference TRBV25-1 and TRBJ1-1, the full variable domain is EADIYQTPRYLVIGTGKKITLECSQTMGHDKMYWYQQDPGMELHLIHYSYGVNSTEKGDLSSESTVSRIRTEHFPLTLESARPSHTSQYLCASSESQGLYHTEAFFGQGTRLTVV.

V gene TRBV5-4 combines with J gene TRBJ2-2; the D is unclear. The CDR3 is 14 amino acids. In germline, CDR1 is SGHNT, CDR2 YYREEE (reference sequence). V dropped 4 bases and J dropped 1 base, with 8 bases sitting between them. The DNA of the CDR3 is TGTGCCAGCAGCGTGGACGGGAACACCGGGGAGCTGTTTTTT. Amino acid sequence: CASSVDGNTGELFF.

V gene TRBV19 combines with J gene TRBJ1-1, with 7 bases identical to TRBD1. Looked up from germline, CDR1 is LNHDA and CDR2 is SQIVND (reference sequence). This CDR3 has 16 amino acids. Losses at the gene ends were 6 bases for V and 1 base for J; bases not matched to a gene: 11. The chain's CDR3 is CASSPGRGSGNTEAFF. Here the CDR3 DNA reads TGTGCCAGTAGCCCCGGCAGGGGGTCGGGGAACACTGAAGCTTTCTTT.

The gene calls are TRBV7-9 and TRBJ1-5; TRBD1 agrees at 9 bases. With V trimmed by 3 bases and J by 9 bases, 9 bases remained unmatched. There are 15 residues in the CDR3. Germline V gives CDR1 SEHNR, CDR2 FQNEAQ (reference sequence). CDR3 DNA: TGTGCCAGCAGCTTCGAGACAGGGGGTGAGGGGCCCCAGCATTTT. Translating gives CASSFETGGEGPQHF.

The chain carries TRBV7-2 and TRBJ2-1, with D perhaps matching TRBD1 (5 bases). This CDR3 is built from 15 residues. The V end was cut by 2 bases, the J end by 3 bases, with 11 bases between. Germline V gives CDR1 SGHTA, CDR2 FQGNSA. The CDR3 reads CASSLFSQGYNEQFF. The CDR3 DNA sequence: TGTGCCAGCAGCTTATTTTCGCAGGGCTACAATGAGCAGTTCTTC.

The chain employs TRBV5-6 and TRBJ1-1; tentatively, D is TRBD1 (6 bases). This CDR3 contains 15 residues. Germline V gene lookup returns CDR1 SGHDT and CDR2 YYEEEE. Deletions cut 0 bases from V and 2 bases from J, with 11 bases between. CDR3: CASSLVGAPNTEAFF. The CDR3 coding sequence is TGTGCCAGCAGCTTGGTGGGGGCCCCCAACACTGAAGCTTTCTTT.

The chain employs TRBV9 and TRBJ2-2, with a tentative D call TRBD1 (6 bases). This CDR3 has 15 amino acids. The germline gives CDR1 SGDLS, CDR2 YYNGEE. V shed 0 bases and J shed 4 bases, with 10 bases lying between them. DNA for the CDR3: TGTGCCAGCAGCGTAGCTAAACAGGGCACCGGGGAGCTGTTTTTT. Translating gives CASSVAKQGTGELFF.

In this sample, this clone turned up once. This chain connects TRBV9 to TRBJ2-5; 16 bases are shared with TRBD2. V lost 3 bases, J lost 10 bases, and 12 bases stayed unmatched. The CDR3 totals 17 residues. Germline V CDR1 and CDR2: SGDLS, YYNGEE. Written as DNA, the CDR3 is TGTGCCAGCAGCGAGGGGACTAGCGGGGGGGGTGACGAGGTCCAGTACTTC. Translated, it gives CASSEGTSGGGDEVQYF.

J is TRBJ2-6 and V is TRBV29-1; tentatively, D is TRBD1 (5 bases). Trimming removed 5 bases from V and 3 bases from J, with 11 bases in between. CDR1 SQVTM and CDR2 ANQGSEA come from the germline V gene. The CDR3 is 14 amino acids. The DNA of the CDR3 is TGCAGCGTTCACCAGGGTCTTGGGGCCAACGTCCTGACTTTC. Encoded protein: CSVHQGLGANVLTF.

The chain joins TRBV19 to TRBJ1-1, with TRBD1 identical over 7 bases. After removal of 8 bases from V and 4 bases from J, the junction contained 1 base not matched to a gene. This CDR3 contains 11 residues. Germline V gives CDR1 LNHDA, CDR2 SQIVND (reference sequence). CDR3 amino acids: CASHRGTEAFF. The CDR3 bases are TGTGCCAGTCACAGGGGCACTGAAGCTTTCTTT.

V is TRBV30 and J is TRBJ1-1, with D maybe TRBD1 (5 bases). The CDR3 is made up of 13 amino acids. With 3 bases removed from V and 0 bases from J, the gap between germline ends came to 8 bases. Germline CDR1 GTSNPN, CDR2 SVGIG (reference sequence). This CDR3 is CAWRRGLNTEAFF. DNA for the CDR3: TGTGCCTGGAGAAGGGGTTTGAACACTGAAGCTTTCTTT.

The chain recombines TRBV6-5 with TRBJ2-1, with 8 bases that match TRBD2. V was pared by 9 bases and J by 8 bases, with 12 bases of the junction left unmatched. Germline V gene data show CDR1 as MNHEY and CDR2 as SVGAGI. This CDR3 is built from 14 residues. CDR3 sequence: CASKPGRAIDEQFF. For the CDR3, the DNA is TGTGCCAGTAAACCCGGGAGGGCCATTGATGAGCAGTTCTTC.

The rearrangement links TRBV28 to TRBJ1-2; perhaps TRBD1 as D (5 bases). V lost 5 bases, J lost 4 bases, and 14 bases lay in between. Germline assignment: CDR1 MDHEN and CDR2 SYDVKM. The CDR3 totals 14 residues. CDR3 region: CASSGRGSVYGYTF. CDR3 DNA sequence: TGTGCCAGCAGTGGCCGGGGGTCGGTCTATGGCTACACCTTC.

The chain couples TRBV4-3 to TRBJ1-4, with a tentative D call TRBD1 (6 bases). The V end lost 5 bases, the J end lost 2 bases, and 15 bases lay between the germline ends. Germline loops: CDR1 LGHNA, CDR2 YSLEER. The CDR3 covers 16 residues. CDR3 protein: CASSDRGGATNEKLFF. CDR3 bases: TGCGCCAGCAGCGATCGGGGGGGCGCGACTAATGAAAAACTGTTTTTT.

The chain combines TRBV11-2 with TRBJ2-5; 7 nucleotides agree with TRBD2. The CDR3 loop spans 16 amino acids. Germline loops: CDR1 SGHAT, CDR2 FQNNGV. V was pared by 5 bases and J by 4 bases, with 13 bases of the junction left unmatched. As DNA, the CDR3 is TGTGCCAGCAGCCTACTAGCGAACCCGGGGGGAGAGACCCAGTACTTC. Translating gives CASSLLANPGGETQYF.

The CDR3 nucleotides read TGTGCCAGTAACCCCTCGGGGACAGGGGATACCTACGAGCAGTACTTC. Translating gives CASNPSGTGDTYEQYF. The chain employs TRBV19 and TRBJ2-7, with 10 bases fitting TRBD1. Per germline, CDR1 LNHDA and CDR2 SQIVND (reference sequence). The CDR3 spans 16 residues. V gave up 7 bases and J gave up 2 bases; unmatched junction bases: 11. Looking up the rest from reference TRBV19 and TRBJ2-7 gives the full variable domain: DGGITQSPKYLFRKEGQNVTLSCEQNLNHDAMYWYRQDPGQGLRLIYYSQIVNDFQKGDIAEGYSVSREKKESFPLTVTSAQKNPTAFYLCASNPSGTGDTYEQYFGPGTRLTVT.

CDR3 loop: CASSSGWAAEAFF. DNA for the CDR3: TGTGCCAGCAGCTCTGGATGGGCTGCTGAAGCTTTCTTT. V is TRBV5-6 and J is TRBJ1-1; D is ambiguous. The CDR3 length is 13 residues. CDR1 and CDR2 from the germline V gene are SGHDT and YYEEEE. V lost 3 bases and J 6 bases, leaving 12 bases between the germline ends.

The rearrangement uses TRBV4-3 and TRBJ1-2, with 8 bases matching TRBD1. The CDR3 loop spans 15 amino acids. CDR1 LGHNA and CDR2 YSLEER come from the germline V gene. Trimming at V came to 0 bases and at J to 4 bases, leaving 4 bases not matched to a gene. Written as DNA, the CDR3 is TGCGCCAGCAGCCAAGATCTAGACAGGGGCTATGGCTACACCTTC. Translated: CASSQDLDRGYGYTF.

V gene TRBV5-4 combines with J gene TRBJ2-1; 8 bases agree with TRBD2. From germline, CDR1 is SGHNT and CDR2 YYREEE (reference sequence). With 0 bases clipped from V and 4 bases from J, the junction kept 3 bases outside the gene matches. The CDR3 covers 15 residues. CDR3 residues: CASSLEAGGYNEQFF. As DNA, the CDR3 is TGTGCCAGCAGCTTGGAGGCGGGGGGTTACAATGAGCAGTTCTTC.

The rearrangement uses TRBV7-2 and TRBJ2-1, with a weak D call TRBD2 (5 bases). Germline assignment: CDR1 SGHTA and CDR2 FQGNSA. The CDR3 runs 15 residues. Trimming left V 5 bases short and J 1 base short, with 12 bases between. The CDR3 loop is CASSPREGSYNEQFF. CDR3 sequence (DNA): TGTGCCAGCAGCCCCCGCGAGGGTTCCTACAATGAGCAGTTCTTC.